A single sample gave rise to the 17 T cell receptor beta chains below, sequenced in a study of blood T cells in healthy people across ages. PCR was performed a second time for roughly 7 to 12 cycles using a sample-barcoded 5' primer and a J-beta primer mix. Each CDR3 protein gets one entry after TCRdb re-called the 5' RACE reads with MiXCR. The repertoire holds 1.8 million or so distinct CDR3 sequences, with about 39% as singletons. Sequenced input: blood. All receptors come from a human donor in good health.

The chain recombines TRBV5-8 with TRBJ1-1; D might be TRBD1 (6 bases). The V gene's germline CDR1 is SGHTS and CDR2 YDEGEE. V lost 6 bases and J lost 8, with 23 bases in between. This CDR3 spans 15 amino acids. The CDR3 protein is CASTDVLAGGTEAFF. DNA of the CDR3: TGTGCCAGCACCGATGTCCTCGCCGGGGGCACCGAAGCTTTCTTT.

The chain joins TRBV7-2 to TRBJ2-3; 9 bases line up with TRBD2. The J segment lost 1 base and the V segment lost 0 bases, leaving 8 bases of the junction unmatched. In germline, CDR1 is SGHTA, CDR2 FQGNSA. The CDR3 has 18 amino acids. The CDR3 DNA sequence: TGTGCCAGCAGCTTAGCGAGGCGGGGGGGCCCCGGCACAGATACGCAGTATTTT. Its protein is CASSLARRGGPGTDTQYF.

This clonotype was seen only a few times. This chain joins TRBV10-3 and TRBJ1-1; D gene unclear. Trimming left V 9 bases short and J 0 bases short, with 17 bases between. There are 15 residues in the CDR3. Germline CDR1 ENHRY, CDR2 SYGVKD. CDR3 amino acids: CAITDGLEVNTEAFF. For the CDR3, the DNA is TGTGCCATAACCGACGGGTTGGAAGTGAACACTGAAGCTTTCTTT.

This clonotype was picked up a small number of times. The V call is TRBV7-9, the J call TRBJ2-1, with D possibly TRBD2 on 6 matching bases. This CDR3 is built from 14 residues. CDR1 and CDR2 (germline): SEHNR, FQNEAQ (reference sequence). Trimming took off 1 base at V and 6 bases at J, with 10 bases between the two ends. CDR3 region: CASSLERATNEQFF. The CDR3 DNA sequence: TGTGCCAGCAGCTTAGAGCGGGCGACCAATGAGCAGTTCTTC.

V gene TRBV20-1 combines with J gene TRBJ2-7, with 8 bases aligning to TRBD2. The V and J ends lost 0 bases and 2 bases, in that order; junction bases with no gene match: 9. Germline-derived CDR1 and CDR2 are DFQATT and SNEGSKA (reference sequence). There are 16 residues in the CDR3. The CDR3 sequence is CSARDAGRGGPYEQYF. The CDR3 DNA follows: TGCAGTGCTAGAGATGCCGGCCGGGGGGGACCCTACGAGCAGTACTTC.

At least ten counts were recorded for this clonotype. V and J are TRBV20-1 and TRBJ2-3, with D possibly being TRBD2 (7 bases). Between the trimmed V and J ends, which lost 5 bases and 3 bases, there was a span of 15 bases. Germline V gene lookup returns CDR1 DFQATT and CDR2 SNEGSKA (reference sequence). The CDR3 is 14 residues long. The CDR3 coding sequence is TGCAGTGCTCCCAGGGGAGGGTCAACAGATACGCAGTATTTT. It translates to CSAPRGGSTDTQYF.

With regard to this clonotype: One end of the junction does not line up with germline, which may come from a read error. The chain joins TRBV5-1 to TRBJ2-6; D might be TRBD2 (6 bases). The CDR3 is made up of 15 amino acids. Germline assignment: CDR1 SGHRS and CDR2 YFSETQ. The CDR3 sequence: CASGLEGTGANVLTF. The CDR3 bases are TGCGCCAGCGGCTTGGAGGGTACCGGGGCCAACGTCCTGACTTTC.

This clonotype has a count of ten or more. The rearrangement joins TRBV7-3 to TRBJ2-6; D is uncertain. This CDR3 spans 14 amino acids. In germline, CDR1 is SGHTA, CDR2 FQGTGA. The germline V and J ends were trimmed by 5 bases and 0 bases, with 5 bases remaining between them. The CDR3 loop reads CASSPHSGANVLTF. Here the CDR3 DNA reads TGTGCCAGCAGCCCCCACTCTGGGGCCAACGTCCTGACTTTC.

The CDR3 DNA reads as TGTGCCGGAGCGACAGGGTCCGGGTCTAGCACAGATACGCAGTATTTT. Encoded protein: CAGATGSGSSTDTQYF. The chain uses TRBV7-9 and TRBJ2-3, with 7 positions matching TRBD1. Per the germline V gene, CDR1 is SEHNR and CDR2 is FQNEAQ (reference sequence). The trim removed 11 bases at V and 0 bases at J, leaving 14 bases unmatched. This CDR3 spans 16 amino acids.

This rearrangement joins TRBV6-6 to TRBJ2-6; no clear D. Germline values: CDR1 MNHNY, CDR2 SVGAGI (reference sequence). The CDR3 is 15 residues long. Trimming left V 4 bases short and J 2 bases short, with 9 bases between. Written as DNA, the CDR3 is TGTGCCAGCAGTTTCAGGCAGGCTGGGGCCAACGTCCTGACTTTC. It is translated as CASSFRQAGANVLTF.

V is TRBV5-6 and J is TRBJ2-3; 8 nucleotides agree with TRBD2. The CDR3 is 14 residues long. V was pared by 4 bases and J by 1 base, with 2 bases of the junction left unmatched. Germline V gene sequence: CDR1 SGHDT, CDR2 YYEEEE. CDR3 in DNA: TGTGCCAGCAGCAAGGGACTAGGCACAGATACGCAGTATTTT. It encodes CASSKGLGTDTQYF.

This chain uses TRBV12-3 or TRBV12-4 with TRBJ2-4; perhaps TRBD1 as D (6 bases). Gene TRBJ2-7 matches the end of the DNA better, so the J call may be wrong. The CDR3 is 16 amino acids. CDR3 residues: CASSFTGLDLGGEQYF. Here the CDR3 DNA reads TGTGCCAGCAGTTTTACCGGTTTGGACCTAGGGGGCGAGCAGTACTTC.

This rearrangement joins TRBV6-5 to TRBJ2-2; 10 bases agree with TRBD1. With V trimmed by 4 bases and J by 7 bases, 6 bases remained unmatched. The germline V gene encodes CDR1 MNHEY and CDR2 SVGAGI. The CDR3 is made up of 15 amino acids. This CDR3 is CASSWDRGRVGELFF. The CDR3 DNA reads as TGTGCCAGCAGTTGGGACAGGGGACGTGTCGGGGAGCTGTTTTTT.

This chain connects TRBV25-1 to TRBJ2-1; no clear D. V was pared by 2 bases and J by 9 bases, with 11 bases between. The CDR3 contains 13 residues. Germline CDR1 and CDR2: MGHDK and SYGVNS. The CDR3 spells CASSEGRRTEQFF. CDR3 DNA sequence: TGTGCCAGCAGTGAAGGAAGGAGAACTGAGCAGTTCTTC.

DNA for the CDR3: TGTGCCAGCAGCTTAGCTCCAACCGTCTTGGACGCTGAAGCTTTCTTT. Translating it yields CASSLAPTVLDAEAFF. The rearrangement joins TRBV7-2 to TRBJ1-1; D is undetermined. The length of the CDR3 is 16 residues. V shed 0 bases and J shed 6 bases, with 17 bases lying between them. In germline, CDR1 is SGHTA, CDR2 FQGNSA.

The rearrangement joins TRBV7-9 to TRBJ2-7, with D possibly being TRBD1 (5 bases). Germline V CDR1 and CDR2: SEHNR, FQNEAQ (reference sequence). Trimming cost V 5 bases and J 0 bases, with 11 bases left between them. The CDR3 has 14 residues. The DNA for the CDR3 is TGTGCCAGCAGCGTACAGGATAGCTCCTACGAGCAGTACTTC. Translating it yields CASSVQDSSYEQYF.

This clonotype was counted a few times. This chain uses TRBV30 with TRBJ1-2; TRBD1 is a possible D gene (5 bases). V dropped 0 bases and J dropped 5 bases, with 10 bases sitting between them. The CDR3 covers 13 residues. Germline CDR1 is GTSNPN and CDR2 is SVGIG (reference sequence). The CDR3 sequence: CAWSVGGTYGYTF. The DNA for the CDR3 is TGTGCCTGGAGTGTAGGCGGGACGTATGGCTACACCTTC.